The 27 T cell receptor beta chains presented below share a single source sample, sequenced in a study of T cell repertoires in cytomegalovirus infection. TCRdb re-derived calls from the reads in MiXCR, one entry per CDR3 protein. The sample yields more than 650,000 distinct CDR3 sequences, 35% seen once. Sequenced material: PBMCs. These receptors came from a human donor in good health (CMV status not recorded). Some clones in this sample may be carry-over from other donors' samples.

V and J are TRBV6-8 and TRBJ2-1; D remains unclear. Germline loops: CDR1 MNHGY, CDR2 SAAAGT. The CDR3 totals 14 residues. V lost 4 bases and J 10 bases, leaving 17 bases between the germline ends. DNA for the CDR3: TGTGCCAGCAGTTTTATTGTGTGTAAAGAGGAGCAGTTCTTC. Translated, it gives CASSFIVCKEEQFF.

Concerning this clonotype itself: A read error may produce the germline difference seen at one junction end. CDR3: CASGDRGPINSPLQF. In nucleotides, the CDR3 is TGCGCCAGCGGAGATAGGGGCCCTATAAATTCACCCCTCCAATTT. The chain combines TRBV4-1 with TRBJ1-6, with D tentatively TRBD1 (5 bases). The CDR3 loop spans 15 amino acids. The germline CDR1 and CDR2 sequences are MGHRA and YSYEKL.

This chain connects TRBV20-1 to TRBJ2-3; the match to TRBD2 covers 7 bases. CDR3 length: 14 residues. CDR1 and CDR2 from the germline V gene are DFQATT and SNEGSKA (reference sequence). Germline trimming cut 1 base from V and 4 bases from J; bases unmatched to any gene: 5. The CDR3 coding sequence is TGCAGTGCTAGAGGGTCTGCGGGAGCAGATACGCAGTATTTT. Residues: CSARGSAGADTQYF.

This clonotype was recorded a few times. The rearrangement links TRBV11-1 to TRBJ1-1; 9 bases are shared with TRBD1. Trimming took 5 bases from V and 4 from J; bases not matched to a gene: 14. The V gene's germline CDR1 is SGHAT and CDR2 FQDESV (reference sequence). This CDR3 has 17 amino acids. CDR3 sequence reads: CASSAVHKQGATTEAFF. Here the CDR3 DNA reads TGTGCCAGCAGCGCGGTGCATAAACAGGGGGCGACCACTGAAGCTTTCTTT.

In the case of this clonotype: A much larger clonotype is one base distant, so this may be a read error. The missing conserved phenylalanine or tryptophan at the end of this CDR3 makes a read error likely. The chain carries TRBV7-9 and TRBJ1-2; TRBD1 is a possible D gene (6 bases). This CDR3 has 14 residues. Germline loops: CDR1 SEHNR, CDR2 FQNEAQ (reference sequence). V lost 4 bases and J 7 bases, leaving 16 bases between the germline ends. CDR3 sequence reads: CASSSLFTQGGYTC. In nucleotides, the CDR3 is TGTGCCAGCAGCTCCTTATTTACACAGGGTGGCTACACCTGC.

The chain combines TRBV7-9 with TRBJ2-4; perhaps TRBD1 as D (5 bases). V gave up 5 bases and J gave up 0 bases, with 14 bases separating them. Germline V gives CDR1 SEHNR, CDR2 FQNEAQ (reference sequence). The CDR3 loop spans 16 amino acids. The CDR3 sequence is CASSPNKGIAKNIQYF. In DNA, the CDR3 is TGTGCCAGCAGCCCCAACAAGGGGATAGCCAAAAACATTCAGTACTTC.

This clonotype was counted ten times or more. This chain connects TRBV7-8 to TRBJ1-5, with a weak D call TRBD1 (5 bases). Germline V gives CDR1 SGHVS, CDR2 FQNEAQ. With 4 bases removed from V and 9 bases from J, the gap between germline ends came to 19 bases. This CDR3 has 15 amino acids. The DNA for the CDR3 is TGTGCCAGCAGCTCAGAAGGAGGGGCCAGGTTGCCCCAGCATTTT. Translated, it gives CASSSEGGARLPQHF.

The chain combines TRBV18 with TRBJ2-2; a weak D match, TRBD1 (5 bases). The germline V and J ends were trimmed by 3 bases and 4 bases, with 12 bases remaining between them. Germline values: CDR1 KGHSH, CDR2 LQKENI. The CDR3 loop spans 15 amino acids. CDR3 protein: CASSPKTDRTGELFF. In nucleotides, the CDR3 is TGTGCCAGCTCACCGAAGACAGATCGCACCGGGGAGCTGTTTTTT.

The chain has TRBV12-3 or TRBV12-4 and TRBJ2-5; possible D gene TRBD2, 6 bases. This CDR3 has 14 residues. V shed 6 bases and J shed 4 bases, with 15 bases lying between them. In DNA form, the CDR3 reads TGTGCCAGCAGGGGGGGTACTAATGGAGAGACCCAGTACTTC. Its translation is CASRGGTNGETQYF.

This rearrangement joins TRBV28 to TRBJ2-7; possibly TRBD1 for D (6 bases). Germline V gives CDR1 MDHEN, CDR2 SYDVKM. The germline V and J ends were trimmed by 3 bases and 6 bases, with 18 bases remaining between them. The CDR3 spans 15 residues. The CDR3 DNA sequence: TGTGCCAGCAGTTTTGGGGCGACAGGAGCCCTCGAGCAGTACTTC. The encoded protein is CASSFGATGALEQYF.

This clonotype has a handful of counts. The chain joins TRBV19 to TRBJ1-1, with D hard to call. Germline loops: CDR1 LNHDA, CDR2 SQIVND (reference sequence). The CDR3 covers 13 residues. Trimming removed 1 base at V and 5 bases at J, with 8 bases between. The CDR3 here is CASSIAGGTEAFF. The CDR3 DNA is TGTGCCAGTAGTATAGCAGGAGGAACTGAAGCTTTCTTT.

This clonotype was observed a handful of times. The V call is TRBV20-1, the J call TRBJ2-4, with D maybe TRBD2 (6 bases). The CDR3 sequence is 18 residues long. Germline V gene data show CDR1 as DFQATT and CDR2 as SNEGSKA (reference sequence). Trimming cost V 3 bases and J 1 base, with 22 bases left between them. The CDR3 sequence is CSASPGYTGLPAKNIQYF. In DNA form, the CDR3 reads TGCAGTGCTAGCCCAGGGTATACGGGACTCCCCGCCAAAAACATTCAGTACTTC.

Remarks on this clonotype: Likely a read error: the CDR3 ends without its conserved phenylalanine or tryptophan. This chain joins TRBV27 and TRBJ2-7, with 11 bases matching TRBD1. The CDR3 is 14 amino acids. The V and J ends lost 5 bases and 3 bases, in that order; junction bases with no gene match: 3. Germline CDR1 reads MNHEY; CDR2 reads SMNVEV (reference sequence). CDR3 region: CASSPGTGGYEQYL. For the CDR3, the DNA is TGTGCCAGCAGTCCAGGGACAGGGGGCTACGAGCAGTACTTA.

This clonotype was seen ten or more times. This chain links TRBV11-3 with TRBJ2-1, with 8 positions matching TRBD2. Germline values: CDR1 SGHNT, CDR2 YENEEA. This CDR3 has 15 amino acids. V trimming: 5 bases; J trimming: 7 bases; junction bases outside the gene matches: 10. CDR3 bases: TGTGCCAGCAGCCCACACGGGGGGGCGGCTAATGAGCAGTTCTTC. This encodes CASSPHGGAANEQFF.

This clonotype was picked up a small number of times. The J gene is TRBJ2-7, the V gene TRBV29-1; D possibly corresponds to TRBD2 (6 bases). The germline gives CDR1 SQVTM, CDR2 ANQGSEA. CDR3 length: 16 amino acids. The V end lost 6 bases, the J end lost 1 base, and 22 bases lay between the germline ends. This CDR3 is CSVDTRGTSGSYEQYF. CDR3 DNA sequence: TGCAGCGTGGACACCCGCGGGACGTCTGGGTCCTACGAGCAGTACTTC.

This sequence joins TRBV25-1 and TRBJ2-1; no clear D gene. The CDR3 is 11 residues long. The V gene lost 3 bases and the J gene lost 9 bases, with 6 bases spanning the gap. The germline V gene encodes CDR1 MGHDK and CDR2 SYGVNS. CDR3 region: CASSESAEQFF. The CDR3 region has the DNA TGTGCCAGCAGTGAGTCGGCTGAGCAGTTCTTC. The full variable domain, completed using reference TRBV25-1 and TRBJ2-1, is EADIYQTPRYLVIGTGKKITLECSQTMGHDKMYWYQQDPGMELHLIHYSYGVNSTEKGDLSSESTVSRIRTEHFPLTLESARPSHTSQYLCASSESAEQFFGPGTRLTVL.

The table lists this clonotype with a few counts. The chain links TRBV5-6 to TRBJ1-1, with 9 bases matching TRBD1. V shed 4 bases and J 0 bases; nucleotides not matched to a gene: 4. This CDR3 comprises 15 residues. CDR1 is SGHDT, CDR2 YYEEEE, per germline. In DNA, the CDR3 is TGTGCCAGCAGCCACAGGGGGCCGATGAACACTGAAGCTTTCTTT. The encoded protein is CASSHRGPMNTEAFF.

This clonotype was observed many times. The V call is TRBV7-8, the J call TRBJ1-1, with 7 nucleotides matching TRBD1. The length of the CDR3 is 14 residues. Germline V gene data show CDR1 as SGHVS and CDR2 as FQNEAQ. Losses at the gene ends were 5 bases for V and 8 bases for J; bases not matched to a gene: 11. The CDR3 coding sequence is TGTGCCAGCAGCCCAGAATTCGGGACAGAAGAAGCTTTCTTT. Its protein product is CASSPEFGTEEAFF.

This clonotype has a handful of counts. The chain joins TRBV20-1 to TRBJ1-2, with a tentative D call TRBD1 (5 bases). Germline V gene sequence: CDR1 DFQATT, CDR2 SNEGSKA (reference sequence). The ends were cut back, 3 bases at V and 6 bases at J, with 14 bases in the middle. This CDR3 is built from 13 residues. CDR3: CSASYGKGDGYTF. The CDR3, as DNA: TGCAGTGCTAGCTACGGCAAAGGGGATGGCTACACCTTC.

A word on this clonotype: One junction end does not reproduce the germline sequence, and a read error may be involved. J is TRBJ2-3 and V is TRBV7-7; 9 bases agree with TRBD1. Germline assignment: CDR1 SSHAT and CDR2 FNYEAQ (reference sequence). The CDR3 length is 16 residues. CDR3 sequence (DNA): TGTGCTAGCAGCGAAGGACAGGGGTCGAGCACAGATACGCAGTATTTT. It codes for CASSEGQGSSTDTQYF. The entire variable domain, with the rest obtained from reference TRBV7-7 and TRBJ2-3, is as follows: GAGVSQSPRYKVTKRGQDVTLRCDPISSHATLYWYQQALGQGPEFLTYFNYEAQPDKSGLPSDRFSAERPEGSISTLTIQRTEQRDSAMYRCASSEGQGSSTDTQYFGPGTRLTVL.

This chain's CDR3 is CASSVDISYEQYF. CDR3 coding DNA: TGTGCCAGCAGCGTAGATATCTCCTACGAGCAGTACTTC. The J gene is TRBJ2-7, the V gene TRBV7-2, with D unresolved. Germline V gene lookup returns CDR1 SGHTA and CDR2 FQGNSA. CDR3 length: 13 residues. V was shortened by 5 bases and J by 0 bases, with 8 bases between the two germline ends.

This clonotype was counted ten times or more. The chain has TRBV7-2 and TRBJ2-7; D possibly corresponds to TRBD1 (6 bases). The CDR3 extends over 16 amino acids. Per germline, CDR1 SGHTA and CDR2 FQGNSA. Trimming shortened V by 0 bases and J by 3 bases, and 15 bases separated the two germline ends. CDR3 sequence reads: CASSLASVGQYYEQYF. DNA of the CDR3: TGTGCCAGCAGCTTAGCTTCTGTCGGACAGTACTACGAGCAGTACTTC. Complete variable domain (other parts from reference TRBV7-2 and TRBJ2-7): GAGVSQSPSNKVTEKGKDVELRCDPISGHTALYWYRQSLGQGLEFLIYFQGNSAPDKSGLPSDRFSAERTGGSVSTLTIQRTQQEDSAVYLCASSLASVGQYYEQYFGPGTRLTVT.

This chain links TRBV6-2 or TRBV6-3 with TRBJ1-6; the D is unclear. CDR1 and CDR2 (germline): MNHEY, SVGEGT. Between the trimmed V and J ends, which lost 6 bases and 7 bases, there was a span of 22 bases. This CDR3 is 17 amino acids long. CDR3 loop: CASSHPLWTEENSPLHF. The CDR3 DNA sequence: TGTGCCAGCAGCCACCCATTGTGGACGGAAGAGAATTCACCCCTCCACTTT.

This clonotype was detected a few times. This chain uses TRBV28 with TRBJ2-1; TRBD2 agrees at 10 bases. From germline, CDR1 is MDHEN and CDR2 SYDVKM. Trimming at V came to 3 bases and at J to 6 bases, leaving 5 bases not matched to a gene. The CDR3 is 15 residues long. The CDR3 DNA sequence: TGTGCCAGCAGTTTCGTACTAGCGGGGTTCAATGAGCAGTTCTTC. Translated: CASSFVLAGFNEQFF.

This clonotype appeared many times. The V and J genes are TRBV28 and TRBJ2-5, with 9 bases that match TRBD2. CDR3 length: 16 amino acids. The V and J ends lost 0 bases and 4 bases, in that order; junction bases with no gene match: 6. Germline V gene sequence: CDR1 MDHEN, CDR2 SYDVKM. The CDR3 sequence: CASSLWAGGPGETQYF. In nucleotides, the CDR3 is TGTGCCAGCAGTTTATGGGCGGGGGGGCCGGGAGAGACCCAGTACTTC.

In the case of this clonotype: Since a much larger clone is just one base distant, this may be a read error. This chain uses TRBV19 with TRBJ1-4; no clear D. The CDR3 totals 14 residues. From germline, CDR1 is LNHDA and CDR2 SQIVND (reference sequence). The CDR3 DNA reads TGTGCCAGTAGTATGCTCTCCGTGGGCGAAAAAGTGTTTTTT. Amino acids: CASSMLSVGEKVFF.

This clonotype occurred a few times. The chain recombines TRBV12-3 or TRBV12-4 with TRBJ2-2; possibly TRBD1 for D (6 bases). V lost 3 bases, J lost 1 base, and 15 bases lay in between. This CDR3 comprises 17 residues. The CDR3, as DNA: TGTGCCAGCAGTTTCCCGGAACAGGGCCGGAACACCGGGGAGCTGTTTTTT. Protein sequence: CASSFPEQGRNTGELFF.